The entry below describes one TCR beta chain. This specimen comes from a study of blood T cell repertoires in COVID-19. Study overall: Researchers got acute and convalescent COVID-19 samples from the United States, Italy and Spain. T cells, B-cell-depleted T cells, or PBMCs supplied cDNA or gDNA.

As handled by the study authors: Estimates of nucleated cell counts were drawn from the amplification of reference gene primers. The table came from immunoSEQ multiplex PCR; TCRdb's copy has only in-frame clones and leaves some out. V and J calls and clone size come straight from that table; D and trimming were deduced from the DNA. The sample lists around 620,000 clones; approximately 90% were seen once. The CDR3 runs to 17 residues. The V end was cut by 5 bases, the J end by 2 bases, with 19 bases between. The germline V gene has CDR1 KGHSH and CDR2 LQKENI. The specimen was peripheral blood. This clonotype originated in a woman aged 18-29 years with acute or convalescent COVID-19. This chain joins TRBV18 and TRBJ1-5; TRBD1 might be the D (6 bases). CDR3 residues: CASSEERTGPGNQPQHF. Here the CDR3 DNA reads TGTGCCAGCTCAGAGGAAAGAACAGGGCCTGGCAATCAGCCCCAGCATTTT. Complete variable domain (other parts from reference TRBV18 and TRBJ1-5): NAGVMQNPRHLVRRRGQEARLRCSPMKGHSHVYWYRQLPEEGLKFMVYLQKENIIDESGMPKERFSAEFPKEGPSILRIQQVVRGDSAAYFCASSEERTGPGNQPQHFGDGTRLSIL.